One T cell receptor beta chain is described in this entry. What it recognizes is unknown. The junction departs from the called germline gene at one end, perhaps through a read error. TCRdb called clones again from the PCR reads with MiXCR. The table lists 15,000 to 20,000 clones, about 27% of them singletons, with roughly a tenth in the top ten. The entry originates in a study of metastatic and nonmetastatic thyroid tumors. About the study: Repertoires from malignant and benign thyroid patients were compared across blood and tumor or nodule tissue. Notes on the study in general: Compared with benign nodules, malignant thyroid tumors were reported to have significantly higher TCR beta diversity in both blood and tumor.

There were no patients who had received any treatment before thyroid surgery. The CDR3 is 15 amino acids. Germline CDR1 KGHSH, CDR2 LQKENI. The receptor was derived from a female donor with papillary thyroid cancer or a benign thyroid nodule (not recorded which). Some clones in this sample may be carry-over from other donors' samples. Sequenced input: tumor tissue. J is TRBJ2-6 and V is TRBV18; a possible D gene is TRBD1 (5 bases). CDR3 bases: TGTGCCAGCTCACCCAGCTTTGCTGGGGCCAACTTCCTGACTTTC. Amino acids: CASSPSFAGANFLTF.